These 9 T cell receptor beta chains were all obtained from the same sample, sequenced in a study of vaccination and CD4 T cells after COVID-19. Treatment given: approximately 10-day PBMC culture with coronavirus spike peptide pools or control peptides (ViraFEST assay). Sequence data for DNA of cultured CD4+ T cells were generated by the Oncomine TCR Beta short-read assay. TCRdb called the PCR reads again in MiXCR, with one record for every CDR3 protein. The sample comprises about 13,000 distinct CDR3 sequences, around 29% of which are singletons, and roughly 32% rests with the top ten. These receptors lack a known antigen. The sample in question was CD4+ T cells from blood, cultured in vitro, obtained before SARS-CoV-2 vaccination. All receptors derive from a human donor who received a COVID-19 vaccine.

Only a few counts were recorded for this clonotype. J is TRBJ2-7 and V is TRBV2; D may be TRBD2 (5 bases). CDR3 length: 16 amino acids. V was clipped by 1 base and J by 4 bases, with 17 bases between them. Germline values: CDR1 SNHLY, CDR2 FYNNEI. The CDR3 DNA follows: TGTGCCAGCAGTGAAGATTGGGGAGCCCTAAAGTACGAGCAGTACTTC. Translating it yields CASSEDWGALKYEQYF.

The rearrangement links TRBV19 to TRBJ2-1; D is possibly TRBD1 (5 bases). Germline V gene sequence: CDR1 LNHDA, CDR2 SQIVND (reference sequence). The CDR3 runs 15 residues. V lost 3 bases, J lost 0 bases, and 9 bases lay in between. CDR3 DNA: TGTGCCAGTAGTATGGACACACTCTCCTACAATGAGCAGTTCTTC. Residues: CASSMDTLSYNEQFF. The full variable domain, completed using reference TRBV19 and TRBJ2-1, is DGGITQSPKYLFRKEGQNVTLSCEQNLNHDAMYWYRQDPGQGLRLIYYSQIVNDFQKGDIAEGYSVSREKKESFPLTVTSAQKNPTAFYLCASSMDTLSYNEQFFGPGTRLTVL.

The rearrangement joins TRBV20-1 to TRBJ2-4, with 7 positions matching TRBD1. This CDR3 has 16 residues. V was pared by 1 base and J by 0 bases, with 6 bases of the junction left unmatched. Germline assignment: CDR1 DFQATT and CDR2 SNEGSKA (reference sequence). CDR3 amino acids: CSARVTGVLAKNIQYF. The CDR3 nucleotides are TGCAGTGCTAGAGTAACAGGGGTTCTAGCCAAAAACATTCAGTACTTC.

This clonotype showed up just a few times. The chain has TRBV20-1 and TRBJ2-5; the D is unclear. The CDR3 runs to 12 residues. The germline V gene encodes CDR1 DFQATT and CDR2 SNEGSKA (reference sequence). V was cut by 3 bases and J by 4 bases, with 9 bases left in between. CDR3 loop: CSASMGRETQYF. For the CDR3, the DNA is TGCAGTGCTAGCATGGGTAGAGAGACCCAGTACTTC.

This clonotype is medium-sized by share. This chain links TRBV7-7 with TRBJ2-5; 10 bases are a match to TRBD1. The CDR3 has 16 residues. With V trimmed by 3 bases and J by 5 bases, 9 bases remained unmatched. Germline CDR1 SSHAT, CDR2 FNYEAQ (reference sequence). The chain's CDR3 is CASSFSGQGGLETQYF. The CDR3 DNA sequence: TGTGCCAGCAGCTTCTCAGGACAGGGGGGTTTGGAGACCCAGTACTTC.

The chain is built from TRBV6-2 or TRBV6-3 and TRBJ2-7; D remains unclear. The CDR3 spans 11 residues. CDR1 MNHEY and CDR2 SVGEGT come from the germline V gene. V dropped 1 base and J dropped 4 bases, with 2 bases sitting between them. CDR3 DNA sequence: TGTGCCAGCAGTTACTTATACGAGCAGTACTTC. Residues: CASSYLYEQYF.

V is TRBV24-1 and J is TRBJ2-1; 11 bases map to TRBD2. Trimming at V came to 6 bases and at J to 8 bases, leaving 5 bases not matched to a gene. This CDR3 is 14 amino acids long. Germline V lookup: CDR1 KGHDR, CDR2 SFDVKD. The CDR3 here is CATSFSGGGYEQFF. DNA of the CDR3: TGTGCCACCAGTTTTAGCGGGGGGGGGTATGAGCAGTTCTTC.

The rearrangement links TRBV2 to TRBJ1-5, with 9 bases that match TRBD1. Germline CDR1 and CDR2: SNHLY and FYNNEI. Losses at the gene ends were 5 bases for V and 6 bases for J; bases not matched to a gene: 5. The CDR3 contains 14 residues. The CDR3 here is CASSTTGGVQPQHF. CDR3 coding DNA: TGTGCCAGCAGTACGACAGGGGGAGTTCAGCCCCAGCATTTT. The entire variable domain, with the rest obtained from reference TRBV2 and TRBJ1-5, is as follows: EPEVTQTPSHQVTQMGQEVILRCVPISNHLYFYWYRQILGQKVEFLVSFYNNEISEKSEIFDDQFSVERPDGSNFTLKIRSTKLEDSAMYFCASSTTGGVQPQHFGDGTRLSIL.

The chain has TRBV21-1 and TRBJ1-2; TRBD1, the table's D call, lacks a check against the DNA. TRBV21-1 counts as a pseudogene. This CDR3 has 18 amino acids. CDR3: CASSKDPGQEKYNYGYTF. CDR3 in DNA: TGTGCCAGCAGCAAAGATCCCGGACAGGAGAAATATAACTATGGCTACACCTTC.